The 13 T cell receptor beta chains below come from one sample, sequenced in a study of blood T cell repertoires in COVID-19. Sequencing used immunoSEQ multiplex PCR; TCRdb keeps in-frame clones, though not all of them. The table includes about 200,000 clones, 85% to 90% detected once. Sequenced material: peripheral blood. The receptors stem from a woman aged 70 to 79 with acute or convalescent COVID-19.

The chain joins TRBV5-4 to TRBJ2-7; 14 bases match TRBD2. With 2 bases clipped from V and 7 bases from J, the junction kept 8 bases outside the gene matches. CDR1 is SGHNT, CDR2 YYREEE, per germline (reference sequence). This CDR3 region has 16 residues. CDR3 region: CASSLFGLAGGREQYF. CDR3 nucleotides: TGTGCCAGCAGCTTATTCGGACTAGCGGGAGGAAGAGAGCAGTACTTC.

This clone was seen once. The chain couples TRBV7-2 to TRBJ1-1; no clear D gene. This CDR3 region has 13 residues. V lost 4 bases and J lost 0, with 6 bases in between. The germline CDR1 and CDR2 sequences are SGHTA and FQGNSA. The CDR3 DNA follows: TGTGCCAGCAGCTCTCAGATGAACACTGAAGCTTTCTTT. Translating gives CASSSQMNTEAFF.

The sample holds a few counts of this clone. This chain links TRBV5-5 with TRBJ1-4; TRBD1 matches at 10 bases. The CDR3 consists of 16 residues. J was trimmed by 6 bases and V by 2 bases; bases with no gene match: 7. Germline-derived CDR1 and CDR2 are SGHKS and YYEKEE (reference sequence). CDR3 sequence: CASSFGPTGGYEKLFF. As DNA, the CDR3 is TGTGCCAGCAGCTTTGGTCCGACAGGGGGCTATGAAAAACTGTTTTTT.

The chain employs TRBV12-3 or TRBV12-4 and TRBJ1-6; no reliable D call. Trimming removed 6 bases at V and 6 bases at J, with 3 bases between. CDR3 size: 11 residues. In DNA, the CDR3 is TGTGCCAGCAGCATTAATTCACCCCTCCACTTT. Translating gives CASSINSPLHF.

The chain combines TRBV2 with TRBJ2-5, with TRBD2 identical over 8 bases. Germline V gene sequence: CDR1 SNHLY, CDR2 FYNNEI. The CDR3 length is 18 residues. Trimming took 8 bases from V and 4 from J; bases not matched to a gene: 21. CDR3 in DNA: TGTGCCAGCGGTTCTTCCAGGGGCGGGAGGACGGATCGAGAGACCCAGTACTTC. Residues: CASGSSRGGRTDRETQYF.

This clone has only one observation. J is TRBJ2-2 and V is TRBV6-2 or TRBV6-3; D possibly corresponds to TRBD1 (6 bases). Trimming removed 4 bases from V and 7 bases from J, with 7 bases in between. The CDR3 consists of 12 residues. Germline lookup yields CDR1 MNHEY and CDR2 SVGEGT. For the CDR3, the DNA is TGTGCCAGCAGTTCAGGGGTCGGGGAGCTGTTTTTT. Translating gives CASSSGVGELFF.

The gene calls are TRBV12-3 or TRBV12-4 and TRBJ1-1, with TRBD1 identical over 9 bases. The CDR3 is 13 amino acids. V lost 7 bases, J lost 9 bases, and 9 bases stayed unmatched. The CDR3 is CASTPGQGGKAFF. In DNA form, the CDR3 reads TGTGCCAGCACCCCGGGACAGGGAGGAAAAGCTTTCTTT.

This chain joins TRBV5-1 and TRBJ2-1; 13 bases align to TRBD2. Germline lookup yields CDR1 SGHRS and CDR2 YFSETQ. V dropped 8 bases and J dropped 8; count of bases not matched to a gene: 4. This CDR3 has 13 amino acids. CDR3 nucleotides: TGCGCCAGTGGACTAGCGGGAGCGGATGAGCAGTTCTTC. This translates into CASGLAGADEQFF.

This chain links TRBV6-1 with TRBJ1-5; D uncertain. Trimming removed 1 base at V and 7 bases at J, with 11 bases between. Germline V gives CDR1 MNHNS, CDR2 SASEGT. There are 14 residues in the CDR3. The CDR3 protein is CASSEVAGLQPQHF. In nucleotides, the CDR3 is TGTGCCAGCAGTGAAGTTGCGGGTCTGCAGCCCCAGCATTTT.

The rearrangement links TRBV10-3 to TRBJ2-2, with D possibly being TRBD2 (6 bases). With 7 bases removed from V and 6 bases from J, the gap between germline ends came to 18 bases. The CDR3 totals 15 residues. Germline assignment: CDR1 ENHRY and CDR2 SYGVKD. CDR3 coding DNA: TGTGCCATCAAACCGGGACTCGGGGCCTCCGGGGAGCTGTTTTTT. Translation gives CAIKPGLGASGELFF.

This rearrangement joins TRBV19 to TRBJ1-2; unclear D gene. V was cut by 1 base and J by 8 bases, with 14 bases left in between. The CDR3 sequence is 14 residues long. Germline V gene sequence: CDR1 LNHDA, CDR2 SQIVND (reference sequence). CDR3 sequence reads: CASSIAPTLAGYTF. The CDR3 nucleotides are TGTGCCAGTAGTATAGCCCCGACATTGGCGGGCTACACCTTC. The whole variable domain, filled in from reference TRBV19 and TRBJ1-2, reads DGGITQSPKYLFRKEGQNVTLSCEQNLNHDAMYWYRQDPGQGLRLIYYSQIVNDFQKGDIAEGYSVSREKKESFPLTVTSAQKNPTAFYLCASSIAPTLAGYTFGSGTRLTVV.

This chain uses TRBV6-1 with TRBJ2-3; 10 positions match TRBD1. Per germline, CDR1 MNHNS and CDR2 SASEGT. Unmatched junction bases numbered 2, after V lost 0 bases and J lost 5 bases. The CDR3 contains 15 residues. The CDR3, as DNA: TGTGCCAGCAGTGAAGCCTGGACAGGGGGAGATACGCAGTATTTT. Protein sequence: CASSEAWTGGDTQYF.

The rearrangement uses TRBV5-1 and TRBJ1-3, with TRBD1 matching 7 bases. This CDR3 has 15 residues. Germline-derived CDR1 and CDR2 are SGHRS and YFSETQ. J gave up 4 bases and V 5 bases, and 9 bases lay outside the gene matches. CDR3 bases: TGCGCCAGCAGACAGGATAGGACAGGAGGAAACACCATATATTTT. This encodes CASRQDRTGGNTIYF.